This passage covers 19 T cell receptor beta chains from one sample sequenced in a study of blood T cells in healthy people across ages. A second 7 to 11 cycle PCR used barcoded and J-beta primers. From the 5' RACE reads, TCRdb called clonotypes with MiXCR, one entry per CDR3 protein. The data contain over 300,000 distinct CDR3 sequences, 52% of them singletons. Sequencing input: blood. These receptors all come from a man in his sixties in good health.

This clonotype was counted once. This chain connects TRBV12-3 or TRBV12-4 to TRBJ2-3; 7 bases map to TRBD2. The J segment lost 2 bases and the V segment lost 3 bases, leaving 14 bases of the junction unmatched. The CDR3 runs 18 residues. Written as DNA, the CDR3 is TGTGCCAGCAGTTTCGTCCTAGCGGCGGGATTATCCACAGATACGCAGTATTTT. Protein product: CASSFVLAAGLSTDTQYF.

The rearrangement uses TRBV10-3 and TRBJ2-1; the match to TRBD1 covers 8 bases. The closer fit of TRBJ2-7 to the DNA end suggests the J call may be wrong. Germline loops: CDR1 ENHRY, CDR2 SYGVKD. This CDR3 is built from 15 residues. The CDR3 is CAISDPGQAYNEQYF. The CDR3 region has the DNA TGTGCCATCAGTGATCCGGGACAGGCCTACAATGAGCAGTACTTC.

The chain couples TRBV20-1 to TRBJ2-1; D unresolved. Looked up from germline, CDR1 is DFQATT and CDR2 is SNEGSKA (reference sequence). Trimming left V 1 base short and J 10 bases short, with 14 bases between. This CDR3 spans 13 amino acids. DNA of the CDR3: TGCAGTGCTAGAGGAGTTAGCCTCCGGGAGCAGTTCTTC. This encodes CSARGVSLREQFF.

The chain has TRBV4-3 and TRBJ2-1; 14 positions match TRBD2. The trim removed 1 base at V and 7 bases at J, leaving 6 bases unmatched. This CDR3 is 17 amino acids long. Germline CDR1 is LGHNA and CDR2 is YSLEER. The CDR3 sequence is CASSQAGTSGRVNEQFF. For the CDR3, the DNA is TGCGCCAGCAGCCAAGCGGGGACTAGCGGGAGAGTTAATGAGCAGTTCTTC.

The V call is TRBV11-2, the J call TRBJ2-5, with TRBD1 matching over 7 bases. This CDR3 region has 15 residues. Germline assignment: CDR1 SGHAT and CDR2 FQNNGV. The ends lost 5 bases at V and 0 bases at J; junction bases unmatched: 6. The CDR3 DNA follows: TGTGCCAGCAGCCCCGGGACAGAAGACCAAGAGACCCAGTACTTC. Its translation: CASSPGTEDQETQYF.

This clonotype was seen more than once but under ten times. The chain uses TRBV7-2 and TRBJ1-2; tentative D call: TRBD1 (6 bases). The germline V and J ends were trimmed by 5 bases and 7 bases, with 11 bases remaining between them. The CDR3 runs 12 residues. In germline, CDR1 is SGHTA, CDR2 FQGNSA. The CDR3, as DNA: TGTGCCAGCAGCCTACAGGGTCTTGGCTACACCTTC. Protein: CASSLQGLGYTF.

The genes are TRBV9 and TRBJ1-1; D call uncertain. The CDR3 sequence is 17 residues long. Germline V gene data show CDR1 as SGDLS and CDR2 as YYNGEE. Trimming stripped 0 bases from V and 3 bases from J, with 18 bases between. CDR3 in DNA: TGTGCCAGCAGCGTAGGCTGGGGTGGCTCGACGGACACTGAAGCTTTCTTT. Protein: CASSVGWGGSTDTEAFF.

This clonotype has just a few counts. The rearrangement links TRBV20-1 to TRBJ1-1; perhaps TRBD1 as D (5 bases). Germline V CDR1 and CDR2: DFQATT, SNEGSKA (reference sequence). The germline V and J ends were trimmed by 3 bases and 1 base, with 9 bases remaining between them. The CDR3 spans 13 residues. In nucleotides, the CDR3 is TGCAGTGCTAGGATGGGGCCGAACACTGAAGCTTTCTTT. This encodes CSARMGPNTEAFF.

This clonotype was counted between two and nine times. The chain links TRBV7-2 to TRBJ2-4, with 10 positions matching TRBD2. The J call may be faulty, since TRBJ2-7 better matches the DNA end. Germline V gene sequence: CDR1 SGHTA, CDR2 FQGNSA. The CDR3 contains 13 residues. CDR3 nucleotides: TGTGCCAGCAACAGCGGGGGGGGGGTCGAGCAGTACTTC. Amino acid sequence: CASNSGGGVEQYF.

The chain uses TRBV5-1 and TRBJ2-2; D is undetermined. In germline, CDR1 is SGHRS, CDR2 YFSETQ. Trimming removed 6 bases at V and 1 base at J, with 13 bases between. This CDR3 has 15 residues. CDR3 amino acids: CASNRIAGNTGELFF. The CDR3, as DNA: TGCGCCAGCAACCGGATCGCAGGGAACACCGGGGAGCTGTTTTTT.

With regard to this clonotype: A read error may produce the germline difference seen at one junction end. V and J are TRBV7-7 and TRBJ2-5; D remains ambiguous. The CDR3 consists of 16 residues. Germline V gene data show CDR1 as SSHAT and CDR2 as FNYEAQ (reference sequence). This CDR3 reads CASSLGSRADQETQYF. In nucleotides, the CDR3 is TGTGCTAGCAGCTTAGGATCCCGCGCGGACCAAGAGACCCAGTACTTC.

The table lists this clonotype with many counts. The rearrangement links TRBV29-1 to TRBJ2-7; weak D call: TRBD2 (5 bases). V was shortened by 7 bases and J by 6 bases, with 16 bases between the two germline ends. The CDR3 is 12 amino acids. Germline-derived CDR1 and CDR2 are SQVTM and ANQGSEA. The CDR3 is CSALGLHSEQYF. The CDR3 region has the DNA TGCAGCGCCCTAGGACTCCACTCCGAGCAGTACTTC.

V and J are TRBV12-3 or TRBV12-4 and TRBJ2-1; D possibly uses TRBD1 or TRBD2 (5 bases each). V was trimmed by 3 bases and J by 7 bases, leaving 16 bases between them. The CDR3 loop spans 15 amino acids. Written as DNA, the CDR3 is TGTGCCAGCAGTTTTTTTGGGGGACCCCAAAATGAGCAGTTCTTC. This gives the protein CASSFFGGPQNEQFF.

There are many counts of this clonotype. This chain uses TRBV30 with TRBJ2-6, with D possibly TRBD1 on 5 matching bases. The germline gives CDR1 GTSNPN, CDR2 SVGIG (reference sequence). The germline V and J ends were trimmed by 0 bases and 0 bases, with 6 bases remaining between them. This CDR3 has 15 residues. The CDR3 coding sequence is TGTGCCTGGAGTGTAAGGGGCTCTGGGGCCAACGTCCTGACTTTC. It yields the protein CAWSVRGSGANVLTF.

The chain joins TRBV12-5 to TRBJ1-1; D may be TRBD1 (6 bases). V dropped 8 bases and J dropped 2 bases, with 24 bases sitting between them. The CDR3 contains 17 residues. CDR1 and CDR2 (germline): LGHNT, FRNRAP. As DNA, the CDR3 is TGTGCTAGTTTGAATACAGGGTTGCGTCCCATCAACACTGAAGCTTTCTTT. The encoded protein is CASLNTGLRPINTEAFF.

This clonotype was picked up a small number of times. This rearrangement joins TRBV20-1 to TRBJ2-1; TRBD2 aligns across 10 bases. The length of the CDR3 is 13 residues. Germline lookup yields CDR1 DFQATT and CDR2 SNEGSKA (reference sequence). V lost 4 bases, J lost 7 bases, and 4 bases stayed unmatched. CDR3 in amino acids: CSAMSGRANEQFF. CDR3 sequence (DNA): TGCAGTGCTATGAGCGGGAGGGCGAATGAGCAGTTCTTC.

This chain connects TRBV3-1 to TRBJ2-4; the match to TRBD2 covers 7 bases. The end of the DNA aligns better with TRBJ2-7, so the J call may be wrong. Germline values: CDR1 LGHDT, CDR2 YNNKEL (reference sequence). The CDR3 is 14 residues long. CDR3 DNA: TGTGCCAGCAGCCTGAGACTAGCTACCCACGAGCAGTACTTC. It is translated as CASSLRLATHEQYF.

The rearrangement uses TRBV7-9 and TRBJ2-4; D gene ambiguous. V was trimmed by 1 base and J by 11 bases, leaving 12 bases between them. The CDR3 contains 13 residues. CDR1 and CDR2 from the germline V gene are SEHNR and FQNEAQ (reference sequence). The chain's CDR3 is CASSLGFSVLQYF. The CDR3 DNA reads as TGTGCCAGCAGCTTAGGGTTCTCGGTACTTCAGTACTTC.

As to this clonotype: Relative to the germline gene, one junction end is altered; a read error may explain this. The chain's CDR3 is CSASQMGRAVNTEAFF. Here the CDR3 DNA reads TGCAGTGCCTCACAGATGGGCCGGGCTGTGAACACTGAGGCTTTCTTT. The V call is TRBV20-1, the J call TRBJ1-1, with D unresolved. Germline CDR1 reads DFQATT; CDR2 reads SNEGSKA (reference sequence). CDR3 size: 16 residues.